These T cell receptor beta chains were read from a single sample in a study of OX40 agonist ivuxolimab in advanced cancers. Sequenced by immunoSEQ multiplex PCR; TCRdb stores in-frame clones only, minus some. This sample has about 20,000 clones; about 86% occur once, and the top ten carry around 40%. The sequences come from CD4+ or CD8+ T cells sorted from blood, collected in a trial of the OX40 agonist ivuxolimab. Receptor source: an adult with an advanced solid tumor such as melanoma, head and neck, liver or kidney cancer. The CDR3 runs from the conserved cysteine through the conserved F or W. The D gene is left open where the match is weak. Clone sizes are given selectively: once, few, many, or a class where the clone is expanded.

d_call,cdr3_length,clone_size,j_call,v_call,cdr3_aa,cdr3_nt
NA,15,few,TRBJ1-1,TRBV19,CASRPWDGEGTEAFF,TGTGCCAGCAGACCCTGGGATGGAGAGGGAACTGAAGCTTTCTTT
TRBD2,18,few,TRBJ2-3,TRBV28,CASSSSERLAGGTDTQYF,TGTGCCAGCAGTTCCTCGGAACGACTAGCGGGGGGCACAGATACGCAGTATTTT
NA,18,NA,TRBJ1-1,TRBV7-9,CASSYPSGAGGFSTEAFF,TGTGCCAGCAGCTACCCCAGCGGTGCGGGGGGCTTCAGCACTGAAGCTTTCTTT
NA,13,NA,TRBJ1-2,TRBV30,CAWSGGSPYGYTF,TGTGCCTGGAGTGGTGGCAGTCCCTATGGCTACACCTTC
TRBD2,16,NA,TRBJ2-5,TRBV11-2,CASSFEYGLAEETQYF,TGTGCCAGCAGCTTTGAATATGGACTAGCGGAAGAGACCCAGTACTTC
NA,14,once,TRBJ1-4,TRBV6-1,CASSVGFGNEKLFF,TGTGCCAGCAGTGTGGGATTCGGTAATGAAAAACTGTTTTTT
TRBD1,15,few,TRBJ2-7,TRBV6-1,CASSEGDRVSGEQYF,TGTGCCAGCAGTGAAGGGGACAGGGTGTCGGGCGAGCAGTACTTC
NA,12,NA,TRBJ1-2,TRBV9,CASSPSNYGYTF,TGTGCCAGCAGCCCCTCGAACTATGGCTACACCTTC
NA,12,NA,TRBJ1-2,TRBV28,CASAPGGRGYTF,TGTGCCAGCGCCCCGGGGGGTAGGGGCTACACCTTC
NA,14,NA,TRBJ1-1,TRBV28,CASSSTGLHDEAFF,TGTGCCAGCAGTTCGACAGGCCTACATGATGAAGCTTTCTTT
NA,14,once,TRBJ2-7,TRBV27,CASSFLNPATEQYF,TGTGCCAGCAGTTTCCTAAACCCCGCTACCGAGCAGTACTTC
NA,17,NA,TRBJ2-1,TRBV5-1,CASSLTLPGTSYNEQFF,TGCGCCAGCAGCTTGACCCTTCCAGGGACATCCTACAATGAGCAGTTCTTC
TRBD1,14,NA,TRBJ1-2,TRBV29-1,CSTGRDREDYGYTF,TGCAGCACGGGTCGGGACAGGGAGGACTATGGCTACACCTTC
NA,15,NA,TRBJ2-3,TRBV5-1,CASSLAEQGTDTQYF,TGCGCCAGCAGCTTGGCCGAGCAGGGGACAGATACGCAGTATTTT
NA,15,NA,TRBJ2-1,TRBV5-1,CASSPDRITYNEQFF,TGCGCCAGCAGCCCCGACAGGATTACCTACAATGAGCAGTTCTTC
TRBD1,18,NA,TRBJ2-4,TRBV2,CASSELGGRQGIRNIQYF,TGTGCCAGCAGTGAACTCGGTGGTCGACAGGGGATAAGAAACATTCAGTACTTC
TRBD1,15,once,TRBJ1-2,TRBV4-1,CASSQTGTGTYGYTF,TGCGCCAGCAGCCAAACCGGGACAGGGACCTATGGCTACACCTTC
NA,13,NA,TRBJ1-1,TRBV10-1,CASSETRTAEAFF,TGCGCCAGCAGTGAGACAAGGACAGCAGAAGCTTTCTTT
NA,15,NA,TRBJ2-5,TRBV19,CASNPSLGSQETQYF,TGTGCCAGTAATCCATCTCTAGGGAGCCAAGAGACCCAGTACTTC
NA,13,NA,TRBJ2-7,TRBV28,CASSLRAMDEQYF,TGTGCCAGCAGTTTAAGGGCTATGGACGAGCAGTACTTC
NA,15,NA,TRBJ1-2,TRBV7-9,CASSERDAQNYGYTF,TGTGCCAGCAGCGAAAGGGACGCCCAAAACTATGGCTACACCTTC
NA,12,NA,TRBJ2-7,TRBV29-1,CSVEIQGGEQYF,TGCAGCGTTGAAATACAGGGCGGCGAGCAGTACTTC
TRBD1,15,NA,TRBJ2-7,TRBV2,CASSAVGTVDSEQYF,TGTGCCAGCAGTGCGGTGGGGACAGTCGACTCCGAGCAGTACTTC
TRBD2,13,NA,TRBJ2-7,TRBV7-9,CASRGSGGYEQYF,TGTGCCAGCAGGGGATCGGGGGGCTACGAGCAGTACTTC
NA,17,NA,TRBJ1-1,TRBV9,CASSVGRGGQVNTEAFF,TGTGCCAGCAGCGTGGGCCGCGGGGGACAAGTGAACACTGAAGCTTTCTTT
NA,13,NA,TRBJ2-7,TRBV6-6,CASSYRDSYEQYF,TGTGCCAGCAGTTACAGGGACTCCTACGAGCAGTACTTC
TRBD1,15,NA,TRBJ1-2,TRBV19,CASRANRDRVSGYTF,TGTGCCAGTAGGGCAAACCGGGACAGGGTCAGCGGCTACACCTTC
NA,22,NA,TRBJ1-6,TRBV28,CASSLSFARDMVRDPYNSPLHF,TGTGCCAGCAGTTTATCGTTCGCCAGGGATATGGTTCGGGACCCTTATAATTCACCCCTCCACTTT
NA,15,NA,TRBJ2-5,TRBV11-2,CASSLVGGLYETQYF,TGTGCCAGCAGCTTAGTAGGGGGTTTGTATGAGACCCAGTACTTC
TRBD1,14,once,TRBJ1-2,TRBV27,CASSWGQANYGYTF,TGTGCCAGCAGTTGGGGACAGGCTAACTATGGCTACACCTTC
NA,16,once,TRBJ2-3,TRBV29-1,CSVEEGSVMGADTQYF,TGCAGCGTTGAAGAGGGTTCTGTCATGGGGGCAGATACGCAGTATTTT
NA,14,NA,TRBJ2-1,TRBV25-1,CASSEEGPRNEQFF,TGTGCCAGCAGTGAAGAGGGACCTCGCAATGAGCAGTTCTTC
TRBD1,14,NA,TRBJ2-7,TRBV5-1,CASSSRGGVYEQYF,TGCGCCAGCAGCAGTCGAGGGGGCGTCTACGAGCAGTACTTC
NA,14,NA,TRBJ2-2,TRBV6-5,CASSYRHTTGELFF,TGTGCCAGCAGTTACCGCCATACCACCGGGGAGCTGTTTTTT
NA,14,once,TRBJ1-2,TRBV10-2,CASSVEWGLNGYTF,TGCGCCAGCAGTGTCGAGTGGGGGCTAAATGGCTACACCTTC
NA,15,NA,TRBJ2-1,TRBV4-3,CASSHDFSSYNEQFF,TGCGCCAGCAGCCACGATTTTAGCTCCTACAATGAGCAGTTCTTC
NA,16,few,TRBJ1-1,TRBV7-6,CASSLEATGPNTEAFF,TGTGCCAGCAGCCTAGAGGCCACGGGGCCGAACACTGAAGCTTTCTTT
NA,15,NA,TRBJ2-7,TRBV11-2,CASSPQGGLFYEQYF,TGTGCCAGCAGCCCCCAGGGAGGATTGTTCTACGAGCAGTACTTC
TRBD1,13,few,TRBJ2-7,TRBV6-5,CASSLQGAGEQYF,TGTGCCAGCAGTTTACAGGGGGCGGGAGAGCAGTACTTC
NA,14,NA,TRBJ1-4,TRBV5-5,CASSFGGSNEKLFF,TGTGCCAGCAGCTTTGGGGGATCAAATGAAAAACTGTTTTTT
NA,17,once,TRBJ2-6,TRBV12-2,CASRQKSTQSRANVLTF,TGTGCAAGTCGCCAGAAATCCACACAAAGTCGGGCCAACGTCCTGACTTTC
NA,16,NA,TRBJ1-1,TRBV7-2,CASSAALPGTNTEAFF,TGTGCCAGCAGCGCAGCGCTCCCCGGAACTAACACTGAAGCTTTCTTT
NA,15,NA,TRBJ2-3,TRBV9,CASSARGLGTDTQYF,TGTGCCAGCAGCGCCCGGGGGCTAGGCACAGATACGCAGTATTTT
NA,14,NA,TRBJ1-5,TRBV1,CTSRTRAYNQPQHF,TGCACCAGCAGAACACGGGCCTACAATCAGCCCCAGCATTTT
NA,16,NA,TRBJ1-2,TRBV5-5,CASSPTPDLSFYGYTF,TGTGCCAGCAGCCCTACGCCGGACTTATCATTCTATGGCTACACCTTC
NA,16,NA,TRBJ1-1,TRBV7-9,CASSQRGGTKNTEAFF,TGTGCCAGCAGCCAACGGGGGGGCACAAAGAACACTGAAGCTTTCTTT
NA,18,NA,TRBJ2-3,TRBV4-2,CASSQALGAHPSTDTQYF,TGTGCCAGCAGCCAAGCGCTAGGAGCCCACCCTAGCACAGATACGCAGTATTTT
NA,15,NA,TRBJ1-3,TRBV21-1,CASTRRDPSGNTIYF,TGTGCCAGCACCAGACGGGACCCCTCTGGAAACACCATATATTTT
NA,14,NA,TRBJ2-3,TRBV28,CASSLPSPADTQYF,TGTGCCAGCAGTCTCCCTAGCCCGGCAGATACGCAGTATTTT
NA,11,large,TRBJ2-3,TRBV6-1,CASSDTDTQYF,TGTGCCAGCAGTGACACAGATACGCAGTATTTT
TRBD2,16,once,TRBJ2-2,TRBV28,CASRSLFGGETGELFF,TGTGCCAGCAGATCCCTTTTCGGGGGGGAAACCGGGGAGCTGTTTTTT
NA,14,few,TRBJ2-7,TRBV6-1,CASILTGTIYEQYF,TGTGCCAGCATCCTAACCGGGACCATCTACGAGCAGTACTTC